The TCR beta chain described here comes from a study of blood T cell repertoires in COVID-19. Background on the study: COVID-19 samples, acute and convalescent, were from the United States, Italy and Spain. The analysed material was cDNA or gDNA that came from T cells, B-cell-depleted T cells, or PBMCs.

Germline CDR1 GTSNPN, CDR2 SVGIG (reference sequence). This CDR3 spans 15 amino acids. V lost 3 bases, J lost 4 bases, and 4 bases stayed unmatched. Under the authors' procedure: Reference gene primer amplification gave nucleated cell count estimates. Libraries were prepared by immunoSEQ multiplex PCR; TCRdb keeps only in-frame clonotypes and omits some of them. D and trimming were read from the DNA, whereas the V and J calls and clone size are those reported in that table. The sample has over 200,000 clones, around 86% seen once. Sequencing used peripheral blood. This clonotype was obtained from a human donor in a cohort sampled during active COVID-19. The rearrangement joins TRBV30 to TRBJ2-6; 9 nucleotides match TRBD1. CDR3 loop: CAWRGQGYGANVLTF. CDR3 nucleotides: TGTGCCTGGAGAGGACAGGGGTACGGGGCCAACGTCCTGACTTTC.